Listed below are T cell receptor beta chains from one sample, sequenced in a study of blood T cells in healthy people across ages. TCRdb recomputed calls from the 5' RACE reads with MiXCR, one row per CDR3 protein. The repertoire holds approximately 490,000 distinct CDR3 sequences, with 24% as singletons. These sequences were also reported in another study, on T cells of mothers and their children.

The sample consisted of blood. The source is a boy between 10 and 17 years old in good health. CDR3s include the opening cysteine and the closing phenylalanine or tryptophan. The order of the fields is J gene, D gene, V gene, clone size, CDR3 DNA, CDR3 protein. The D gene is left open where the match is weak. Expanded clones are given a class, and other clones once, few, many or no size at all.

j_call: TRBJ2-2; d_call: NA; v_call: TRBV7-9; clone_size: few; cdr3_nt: TGTGCCAGCAGCTTATTCTTGTCCGGGGAGCTGTTTTTT; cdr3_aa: CASSLFLSGELFF
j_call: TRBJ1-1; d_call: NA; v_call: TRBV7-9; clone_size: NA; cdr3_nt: TGTGCCAGCAGCCGTCCGGGACCCGGGATGGCTTTCTTT; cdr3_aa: CASSRPGPGMAFF
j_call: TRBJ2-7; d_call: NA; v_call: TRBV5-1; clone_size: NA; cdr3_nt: TGCGCCAGCAGCTTGTTACAGGACTACTCCTACGAGCAGCACTTC; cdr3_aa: CASSLLQDYSYEQHF
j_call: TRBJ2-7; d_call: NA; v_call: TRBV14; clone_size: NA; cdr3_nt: TGTGCCAGCAGCCAAGGAGCGCTGAGCTCCTACGAGCAGTACTTC; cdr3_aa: CASSQGALSSYEQYF
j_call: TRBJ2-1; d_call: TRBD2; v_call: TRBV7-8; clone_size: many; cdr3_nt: TGTGCCAGCAGCCTCGTTGGGACTAGCGGGTACAATGAGCAGTTCTTC; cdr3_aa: CASSLVGTSGYNEQFF
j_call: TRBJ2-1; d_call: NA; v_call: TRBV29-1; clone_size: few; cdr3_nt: TGCAGCGTTGAAGATTTGGGGGGCACCTCCTACAATGAGCAGTTCTTC; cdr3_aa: CSVEDLGGTSYNEQFF
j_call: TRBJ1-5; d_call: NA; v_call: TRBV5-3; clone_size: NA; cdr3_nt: TGTGCCAGAAGCTTGGGACAGGTAGACAATCAGCCCCAGCATTTT; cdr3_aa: CARSLGQVDNQPQHF
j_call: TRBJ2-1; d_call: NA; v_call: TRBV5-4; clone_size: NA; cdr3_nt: TGTGCCAGCAGCTCCTACCGGGACGCAATCTCCTACAATGAGCAGTTCTTC; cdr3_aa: CASSSYRDAISYNEQFF
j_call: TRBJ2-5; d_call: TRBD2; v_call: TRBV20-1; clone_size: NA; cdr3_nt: TGCAGTGCTGGATCGACTAGCTACCAAGAGACCCAGTACTTC; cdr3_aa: CSAGSTSYQETQYF
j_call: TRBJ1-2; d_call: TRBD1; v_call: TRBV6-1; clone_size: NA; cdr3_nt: TGTGCCAGCAGTGATTACAGGGGGAGACCTAACTATGGCTACACCTTC; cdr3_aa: CASSDYRGRPNYGYTF
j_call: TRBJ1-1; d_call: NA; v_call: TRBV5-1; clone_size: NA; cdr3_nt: TGCGACAGCAGCTTGGATATGGGGGCAAACACTGAAGCTTTCTTT; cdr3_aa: CDSSLDMGANTEAFF
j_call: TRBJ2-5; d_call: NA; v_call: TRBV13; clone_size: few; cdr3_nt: TGTGCCAGCAGCTTTAGTAGGGATCGGGCTAGGGGGACCCAGTACTTC; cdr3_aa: CASSFSRDRARGTQYF
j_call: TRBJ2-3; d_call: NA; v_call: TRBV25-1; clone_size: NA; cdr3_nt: TGTGCCAGCAGTGAATTCAGGGGAGACCTCACAGATACGCAGTATTTT; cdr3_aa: CASSEFRGDLTDTQYF
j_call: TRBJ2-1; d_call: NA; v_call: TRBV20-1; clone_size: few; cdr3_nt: TGCAGTGCCCGAGCGGTGTGGGGCGCTGAGCAGTTCTTC; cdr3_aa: CSARAVWGAEQFF
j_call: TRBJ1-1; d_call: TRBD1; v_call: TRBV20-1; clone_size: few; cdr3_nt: TGCAGTGCGGACAGGGGGCAAGCTTTCTTT; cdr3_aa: CSADRGQAFF
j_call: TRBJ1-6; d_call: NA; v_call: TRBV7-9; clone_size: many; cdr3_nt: TGTGCCAGCAGCTTAGCCTACATAGATAATTCACCCCTCCACTTT; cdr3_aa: CASSLAYIDNSPLHF
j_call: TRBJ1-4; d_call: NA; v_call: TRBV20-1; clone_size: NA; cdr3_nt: TGCAGTGCTAGAGATCCGGGTCACAACGAAGAACTGTTTTTT; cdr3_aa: CSARDPGHNEELFF
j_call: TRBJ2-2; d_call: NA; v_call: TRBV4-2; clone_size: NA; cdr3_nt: TGTGCCAGCAGCCAAGATATTTCGTCAGCTTACACCGGGGAGCTGTTTTTT; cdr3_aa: CASSQDISSAYTGELFF
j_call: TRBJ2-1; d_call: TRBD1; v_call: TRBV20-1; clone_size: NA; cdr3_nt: TGCAGTGCTCAGAAGGGGGCTCATGAGCAGTTCTTC; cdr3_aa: CSAQKGAHEQFF
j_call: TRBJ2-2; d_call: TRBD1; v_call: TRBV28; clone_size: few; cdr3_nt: TGTGCCAGCAGACCGACAGGGGTGGGGTTCACCGGGGAGCTGTTTTTT; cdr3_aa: CASRPTGVGFTGELFF
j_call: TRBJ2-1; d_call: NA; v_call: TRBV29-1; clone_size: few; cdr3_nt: TGCAGCGTTCCTCGCCTTTCCTACAATGAGCAGTTCTTC; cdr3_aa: CSVPRLSYNEQFF
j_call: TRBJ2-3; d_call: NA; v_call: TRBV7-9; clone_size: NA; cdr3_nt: TGTGCCAGCAGCCTGGGGCCCCACAGCACAGATACGCAGTATTTT; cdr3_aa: CASSLGPHSTDTQYF
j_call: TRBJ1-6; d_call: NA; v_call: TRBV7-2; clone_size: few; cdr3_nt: TGTGCCAGCAGCTTAGGGGCCTCTTCACCCCTCCACTTT; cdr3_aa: CASSLGASSPLHF
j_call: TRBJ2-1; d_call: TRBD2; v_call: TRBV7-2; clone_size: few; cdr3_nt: TGTGCCAGCAGCTTAGCTGCGGGGGGGTCCCGGTCTGAGCAGTTCTTC; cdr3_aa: CASSLAAGGSRSEQFF
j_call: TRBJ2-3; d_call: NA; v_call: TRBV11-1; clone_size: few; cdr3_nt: TGCGCCAGCAGCTTAGAAAGGATGCGGACAGATACGCAGTATTTT; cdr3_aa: CASSLERMRTDTQYF
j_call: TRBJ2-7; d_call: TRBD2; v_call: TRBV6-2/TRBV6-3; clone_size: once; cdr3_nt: TGTGCCAGCAGCTCGGCCTTAGCGGGGAGACACGAGCAGTACTTC; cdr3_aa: CASSSALAGRHEQYF
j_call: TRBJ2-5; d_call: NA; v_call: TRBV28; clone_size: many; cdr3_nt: TGTGCCAGCAGTTTCAGGGGGGAAGAGACCCAGTACTTC; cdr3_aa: CASSFRGEETQYF
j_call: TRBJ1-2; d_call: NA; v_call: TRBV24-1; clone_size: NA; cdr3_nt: TGTGCCACCCAAGGGTCAGGTGGCTACACCTTC; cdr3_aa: CATQGSGGYTF
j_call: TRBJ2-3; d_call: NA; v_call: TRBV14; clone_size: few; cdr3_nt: TGTGCCAGCAGCCGCTTCGGTACGCAGTATTTT; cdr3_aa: CASSRFGTQYF
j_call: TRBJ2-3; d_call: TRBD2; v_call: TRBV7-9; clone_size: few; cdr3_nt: TGTGCCAGCAGCTTTATCACTAGCGGGGAGCAAGATACGCAGTATTTT; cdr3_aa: CASSFITSGEQDTQYF
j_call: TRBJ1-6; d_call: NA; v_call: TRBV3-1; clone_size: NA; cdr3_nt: TGTGCCAGCAGCCGCCGAGGGACTTGTAATTCACCCCTCCACTTT; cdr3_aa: CASSRRGTCNSPLHF
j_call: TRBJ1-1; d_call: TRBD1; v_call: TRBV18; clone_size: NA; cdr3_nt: TGTGCCAGCTCACCTTCCGGGACAGGGACTGAAGCTTTCTTT; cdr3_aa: CASSPSGTGTEAFF
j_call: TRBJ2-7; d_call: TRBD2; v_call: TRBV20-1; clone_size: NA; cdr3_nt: TGCAGTGCTAGAGATGAAATCGGACTAGCCCACGAGCAGTACTTC; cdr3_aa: CSARDEIGLAHEQYF
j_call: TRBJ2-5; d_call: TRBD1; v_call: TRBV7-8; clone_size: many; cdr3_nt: TGTGCCAGCAGCAAGGACAGGGAAGAGACCCAGTACTTC; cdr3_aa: CASSKDREETQYF
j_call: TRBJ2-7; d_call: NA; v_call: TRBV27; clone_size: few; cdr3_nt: TGTGCCAGCAGGACCGCGGGACAGACCTACTACGAGCAGTACTTC; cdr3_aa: CASRTAGQTYYEQYF
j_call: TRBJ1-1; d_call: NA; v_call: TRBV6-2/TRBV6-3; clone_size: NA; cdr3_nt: TGTGCCAGCAGGCGTACAGGAATGAACACTGAAGCTTTCTTT; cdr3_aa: CASRRTGMNTEAFF
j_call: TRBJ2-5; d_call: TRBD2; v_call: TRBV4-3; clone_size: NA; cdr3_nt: TGCGCCAGCAGCCAATCCTTGGGGTCTAGCGGGTACCAAGAAGAGACCCAGTACTTC; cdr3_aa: CASSQSLGSSGYQEETQYF
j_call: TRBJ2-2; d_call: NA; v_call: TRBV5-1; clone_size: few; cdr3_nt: TGCGCCAGCAGCTTGGAAATCCAGGATCCCCGGAACGCCGGGGAGCTGTTTTTT; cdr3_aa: CASSLEIQDPRNAGELFF
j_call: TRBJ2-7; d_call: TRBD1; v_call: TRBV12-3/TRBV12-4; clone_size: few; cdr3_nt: TGTGCCAGCAGTTCCGGGACAGGGGGCGCGTCCTACGAGCAGTACTTC; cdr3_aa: CASSSGTGGASYEQYF
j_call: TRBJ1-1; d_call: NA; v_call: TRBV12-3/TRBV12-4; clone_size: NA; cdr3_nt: TGTGCCAGCAGCGACAATATGAACACTGAAGCTTTCTTT; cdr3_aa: CASSDNMNTEAFF
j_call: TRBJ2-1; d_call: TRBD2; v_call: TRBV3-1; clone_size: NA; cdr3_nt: TGTGCCAGCAGCCCGCAGGGAGCGGGAGGAAACAATGAGCAGTTCTTC; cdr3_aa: CASSPQGAGGNNEQFF